A selection of T cell receptor beta chains follows, all from one sample in a study of blood T cell repertoires in COVID-19. TCRdb keeps only in-frame clones here, not all; method: immunoSEQ multiplex PCR. The sample contains around 60,000 clones, around 81% of which appear only once. Sample: peripheral blood. Source of these receptors: a woman of 80 years or more with active or convalescent COVID-19. Each CDR3 is given with its conserved first and last residue. The D gene is left open where the match is weak. For some rows the clone size is stated as once, few or many, or as a class when expanded; others skip it.

j_call cdr3_length v_call d_call clone_size cdr3_aa cdr3_nt
TRBJ1-5 16 TRBV3-1/TRBV3-2 TRBD1 . CASSRGTVGRNQPQHF TGTGCCAGCAGCCGTGGGACAGTAGGGCGCAATCAGCCCCAGCATTTT
TRBJ2-7 13 TRBV6-5 TRBD1 . CASTVPGGYEQYF TGTGCCAGCACCGTCCCAGGGGGCTACGAGCAGTACTTC
TRBJ2-1 15 TRBV24-1 TRBD2 . CATSGVSGGADEQFF TGTGCCACCAGTGGGGTTAGCGGGGGGGCCGATGAGCAGTTCTTC
TRBJ1-5 15 TRBV6-5 TRBD1 . CASSPTGTGNQPQHF TGTGCCAGCAGTCCCACCGGGACAGGGAATCAGCCCCAGCATTTT
TRBJ2-7 14 TRBV3-1/TRBV3-2 . . CASSPDGVAYEQYF TGTGCCAGCAGCCCAGACGGAGTGGCCTACGAGCAGTACTTC
TRBJ2-3 14 TRBV3-1/TRBV3-2 TRBD2 . CASSSRGGPDTQYF TGTGCCAGCAGCTCGCGGGGGGGCCCAGATACGCAGTATTTT
TRBJ2-7 14 TRBV6-2/TRBV6-3 . . CASSYVGVPGEQYF TGTGCCAGCAGTTACGTCGGGGTTCCGGGGGAGCAGTACTTC
TRBJ2-3 17 TRBV7-2 TRBD2 once CASSLVRGLAGADTQYF TGTGCCAGCAGCTTAGTTCGAGGACTAGCGGGCGCAGATACGCAGTATTTT
TRBJ1-5 14 TRBV6-5 . . CASSSQASNQPQHF TGTGCCAGCAGTTCCCAGGCCAGCAATCAGCCCCAGCATTTT
TRBJ1-6 15 TRBV14 . . CASSQDPGSTSPLHF TGTGCCAGCAGCCAAGACCCAGGCTCGACTTCACCCCTCCACTTT
TRBJ1-2 16 TRBV4-1 TRBD1 . CASSQGYSGTGYGYTF TGCGCCAGCAGCCAAGGTTACTCCGGGACAGGCTACGGCTACACCTTC
TRBJ1-2 14 TRBV15 . . CATSRTTSNYGYTF TGTGCCACCAGCCGAACAACCTCTAACTATGGCTACACCTTC
TRBJ2-7 14 TRBV28 TRBD2 . CASSSTSGGNEQYF TGTGCCAGCAGTTCGACTAGCGGGGGGAATGAGCAGTACTTC
TRBJ1-5 14 TRBV19 . few CASSITATSPAQHF TGTGCCAGTAGTATAACAGCTACAAGCCCGGCCCAGCATTTT
TRBJ1-1 15 TRBV5-1 . . CASGPGGPGDTEAFF TGCGCCAGCGGGCCGGGGGGGCCAGGGGACACTGAAGCTTTCTTT